The entry that follows covers one T cell receptor beta chain sequence. Antigen: not known. PCR primers comprised 60 Vbeta and 13 Jbeta primers. Measured with immunoSEQ multiplex PCR; TCRdb has only the in-frame clones, and not every one. The sample records 150,000 to 180,000 clones, about 80% being singletons. The germline V gene has CDR1 SGHDT and CDR2 YYEEEE. The V segment lost 7 bases and the J segment 4 bases; nucleotides outside the gene matches: 8. This CDR3 is built from 15 residues. These data come from a study of cytomegalovirus exposure and HLA in healthy donors. Study outcomes and limitations: A later analysis reportedly identified an Asian-associated ancestry cluster as carrying fewer N-insertions than the approximately 640-donor mean. Association of 16,951 TCR beta sequences with HLA alleles was found at 0.05 false discovery rate in a later analysis.

This clonotype was obtained from a middle-aged woman in good health and CMV-seronegative. The sequenced material came from PBMCs. The genes are TRBV5-6 and TRBJ2-1; 10 positions agree with TRBD2. Here the CDR3 reads CASHFGLAAYNEQFF. CDR3 coding DNA: TGTGCCAGCCACTTCGGACTAGCGGCTTACAATGAGCAGTTCTTC.